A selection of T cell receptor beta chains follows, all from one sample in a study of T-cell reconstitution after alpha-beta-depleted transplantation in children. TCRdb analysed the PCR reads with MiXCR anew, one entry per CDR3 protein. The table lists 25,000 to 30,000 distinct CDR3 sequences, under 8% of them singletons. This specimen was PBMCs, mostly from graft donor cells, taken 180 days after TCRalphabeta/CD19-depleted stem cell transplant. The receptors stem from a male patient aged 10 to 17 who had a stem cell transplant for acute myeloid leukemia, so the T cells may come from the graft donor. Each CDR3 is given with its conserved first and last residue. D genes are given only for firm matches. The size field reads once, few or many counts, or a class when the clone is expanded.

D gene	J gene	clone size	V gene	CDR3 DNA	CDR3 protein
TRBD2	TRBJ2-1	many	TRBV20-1	TGCAGTGCTAGGCGTACTAGCGGGAAATACAATGAGCAGTTCTTC	CSARRTSGKYNEQFF
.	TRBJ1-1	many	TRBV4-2	TGTGCCAGCAGCCAAGAGGCCCGGGGGCGCGGGGGCACTGAAGCTTTCTTT	CASSQEARGRGGTEAFF
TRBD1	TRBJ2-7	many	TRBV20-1	TGCAGTGCTAGAGGGCAGGGGGTCTACGAGCAGTACTTC	CSARGQGVYEQYF
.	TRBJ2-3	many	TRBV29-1	TGCAGCGTTGGTCCGGGAGCCGGAGATACGCAGTATTTT	CSVGPGAGDTQYF
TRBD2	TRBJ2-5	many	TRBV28	TGTGCCAGCGGGGCTAGCGGGAGCGAGACCCAGTACTTC	CASGASGSETQYF
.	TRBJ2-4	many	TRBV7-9	TGTGCCAGCAGCAAGGGGGGAAGGGTCCACGGGCCGTACTTC	CASSKGGRVHGPYF
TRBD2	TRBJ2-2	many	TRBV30	TGTGCCTCGTCAACTAGCGGTTTGATCGGGGAGCTGTTTTTT	CASSTSGLIGELFF
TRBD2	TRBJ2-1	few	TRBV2	TGTGCCAGCACGGGACTAGCGGGAACCATGTGGCCCTACAATGAGCAGTTCTTC	CASTGLAGTMWPYNEQFF
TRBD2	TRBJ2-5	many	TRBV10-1	TGCGCCAGCAGTGCGTACGGGGGGGAAGAGACCCAGTACTTC	CASSAYGGEETQYF
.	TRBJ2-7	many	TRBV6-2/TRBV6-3	TGTGCCACCATGAGGTTTGGGTACGAGCAGTACTTC	CATMRFGYEQYF
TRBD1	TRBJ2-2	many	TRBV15	TGTGCCACCAGCAGCACCGGGACAGGCGTTAACACCGGGGAGCTGTTTTTT	CATSSTGTGVNTGELFF
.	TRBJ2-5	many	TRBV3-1	TGTGCCAGCAGCCCGGGGCACCAAGAGACCCAGTACTTC	CASSPGHQETQYF